This is a list of T cell receptor beta chains from one sample in a study of T cell repertoires in cytomegalovirus infection. Using its own MiXCR run on the reads, TCRdb lists one record per CDR3 protein. The table has fewer than 200,000 distinct CDR3 sequences, about 20% seen once. These receptors have no identified antigens. Sequencing was performed on CD8+ T cells from cultured PBMCs, taken from culture after CMV antigen stimulation. These receptors came from a human donor in good health (CMV status not recorded). Some clones in this sample may be carry-over from other donors' samples. Both conserved end residues are part of each CDR3. Fields, in order: V gene, J gene, clone size, D gene, CDR3 length, CDR3 protein, CDR3 DNA. A D gene is named only where the DNA matches it firmly. Clone size is given for some rows only: seen once, a few or many times, or a class if the clone is expanded.

V: TRBV7-6
J: TRBJ2-5
size: -
D: -
length: 13
CDR3: CASSSDSSETQYF
DNA: TGTGCCAGCAGCTCGGACAGCTCAGAGACCCAGTACTTC

V: TRBV10-2
J: TRBJ2-5
size: -
D: TRBD2
length: 14
CDR3: CASSGGGWSETQYF
DNA: TGCGCCAGCAGTGGCGGGGGTTGGTCGGAGACCCAGTACTTC

V: TRBV7-8
J: TRBJ1-1
size: -
D: -
length: 13
CDR3: CASSPDPHGEAFF
DNA: TGTGCCAGCAGCCCGGACCCTCACGGGGAAGCTTTCTTT

V: TRBV7-2
J: TRBJ2-5
size: -
D: -
length: 16
CDR3: CASSLSRGHPVETQYF
DNA: TGTGCCAGCAGCTTAAGTCGAGGCCATCCGGTGGAGACCCAGTACTTC

V: TRBV12-3/TRBV12-4
J: TRBJ2-7
size: many
D: -
length: 16
CDR3: CASSLGGAPFSYEQYF
DNA: TGTGCCAGCAGCCTGGGGGGGGCACCGTTTTCCTACGAGCAGTACTTC

V: TRBV6-2/TRBV6-3
J: TRBJ2-7
size: few
D: -
length: 16
CDR3: CASSYSSGGPPYEQYF
DNA: TGTGCCAGCAGTTACTCATCCGGGGGGCCCCCCTACGAGCAGTACTTC

V: TRBV4-1
J: TRBJ1-1
size: -
D: -
length: 17
CDR3: CASSQKPVAESNTEAFF
DNA: TGCGCCAGCAGCCAAAAGCCAGTGGCAGAGTCGAACACTGAAGCTTTCTTT

V: TRBV5-6
J: TRBJ2-3
size: few
D: -
length: 15
CDR3: CASSLGLPSTDTQYF
DNA: TGTGCCAGCAGCCTCGGACTACCGAGCACAGATACGCAGTATTTT

V: TRBV7-9
J: TRBJ2-2
size: -
D: -
length: 17
CDR3: CASSTPRKGGTTGELFF
DNA: TGTGCCAGCAGCACCCCAAGAAAGGGGGGTACCACCGGGGAGCTGTTTTTT

V: TRBV25-1
J: TRBJ1-1
size: few
D: -
length: 13
CDR3: CASVGGRPTEAFF
DNA: TGTGCCAGCGTGGGAGGGAGGCCCACTGAAGCTTTCTTT

V: TRBV7-9
J: TRBJ2-1
size: few
D: TRBD2
length: 17
CDR3: CASSLSLAGVTYNEQFF
DNA: TGTGCCAGCAGCCTTTCCTTAGCGGGGGTAACCTACAATGAGCAGTTCTTC

V: TRBV12-3/TRBV12-4
J: TRBJ2-7
size: few
D: -
length: 14
CDR3: CASSLTAISYEQYF
DNA: TGTGCCAGCAGCCTGACGGCCATCTCCTACGAGCAGTACTTC

V: TRBV9
J: TRBJ1-2
size: -
D: -
length: 15
CDR3: CASSGPGTANYGYTF
DNA: TGTGCCAGCAGCGGACCCGGGACGGCTAACTATGGCTACACCTTC

V: TRBV4-1
J: TRBJ2-2
size: -
D: -
length: 14
CDR3: CASSQEWQSRELFF
DNA: TGCGCCAGCAGCCAAGAGTGGCAGTCCCGGGAGCTGTTTTTT

V: TRBV7-8
J: TRBJ1-1
size: -
D: TRBD1
length: 16
CDR3: CASSLASGQGAAEAFF
DNA: TGTGCCAGCAGCTTAGCGTCCGGACAGGGGGCCGCTGAAGCTTTCTTT

V: TRBV7-4
J: TRBJ2-7
size: once
D: -
length: 14
CDR3: CASSLASQGWEQYF
DNA: TGTGCCAGCAGCTTAGCGAGCCAGGGATGGGAGCAGTACTTC

V: TRBV6-5
J: TRBJ1-1
size: -
D: -
length: 12
CDR3: CASRLGNSEAFF
DNA: TGTGCCAGTCGTCTGGGAAACAGTGAAGCTTTCTTT

V: TRBV10-3
J: TRBJ2-7
size: -
D: -
length: 14
CDR3: CAISESKGFGEQYF
DNA: TGTGCCATCAGTGAATCAAAGGGGTTCGGCGAGCAGTACTTC

V: TRBV20-1
J: TRBJ2-7
size: few
D: -
length: 12
CDR3: CSARVSVYEQYF
DNA: TGCAGTGCTAGAGTTTCGGTCTACGAGCAGTACTTC

V: TRBV7-6
J: TRBJ1-6
size: -
D: -
length: 18
CDR3: CASSRPPGQGRGNSPLHF
DNA: TGTGCCAGCAGCCGCCCACCCGGGCAGGGCCGGGGGAATTCACCCCTCCACTTT

V: TRBV7-9
J: TRBJ1-4
size: -
D: TRBD1
length: 18
CDR3: CASSPTGTGFTTNEKLFF
DNA: TGTGCCAGCAGCCCTACCGGGACAGGGTTCACGACTAATGAAAAACTGTTTTTT

V: TRBV7-9
J: TRBJ2-5
size: -
D: TRBD2
length: 16
CDR3: CASSQPQRDPQETQYF
DNA: TGTGCCAGCAGCCAGCCCCAGCGGGACCCACAAGAGACCCAGTACTTC

V: TRBV11-2
J: TRBJ1-1
size: once
D: TRBD1
length: 17
CDR3: CASSSARQGRTDTEAFF
DNA: TGTGCCAGCAGCTCCGCTAGACAGGGTAGGACGGACACTGAAGCTTTCTTT

V: TRBV4-2
J: TRBJ1-2
size: -
D: -
length: 18
CDR3: CASSQEMGWGDTNYGYTF
DNA: TGTGCCAGCAGCCAAGAAATGGGTTGGGGAGATACTAACTATGGCTACACCTTC

V: TRBV12-3/TRBV12-4
J: TRBJ1-3
size: -
D: TRBD1
length: 14
CDR3: CASSGQGIGNTIYF
DNA: TGTGCCAGCAGTGGACAGGGGATCGGAAACACCATATATTTT

V: TRBV6-2/TRBV6-3
J: TRBJ2-1
size: -
D: TRBD1
length: 16
CDR3: CASSTTGTGRTNEQFF
DNA: TGTGCCAGCAGCACTACAGGGACAGGGCGTACGAATGAGCAGTTCTTC

V: TRBV27
J: TRBJ1-4
size: -
D: TRBD1
length: 16
CDR3: CASSPIRTGVNEKLFF
DNA: TGTGCCAGCAGCCCGATACGGACAGGGGTTAATGAAAAACTGTTTTTT

V: TRBV27
J: TRBJ1-2
size: few
D: -
length: 14
CDR3: CASSLNREGYGYTF
DNA: TGTGCCAGCAGTTTAAACAGGGAAGGGTATGGCTACACCTTC

V: TRBV6-6
J: TRBJ2-3
size: -
D: -
length: 17
CDR3: CASRFLVRGIDEDTQYF
DNA: TGTGCCAGCAGATTCCTTGTAAGGGGAATTGATGAAGATACGCAGTATTTT

V: TRBV7-8
J: TRBJ2-3
size: few
D: TRBD2
length: 19
CDR3: CASSLGRLAGGRSTDTQYF
DNA: TGTGCCAGCAGCTTAGGTCGACTAGCGGGGGGGCGAAGCACAGATACGCAGTATTTT

V: TRBV15
J: TRBJ2-7
size: -
D: -
length: 15
CDR3: CATSGGRGVTYEQYF
DNA: TGTGCCACCAGCGGGGGCAGGGGAGTGACCTACGAGCAGTACTTC

V: TRBV6-6
J: TRBJ2-7
size: -
D: TRBD1
length: 14
CDR3: CASSAGQGSNEQYF
DNA: TGTGCCAGCAGTGCCGGACAGGGATCGAACGAGCAGTACTTC

V: TRBV4-1
J: TRBJ1-1
size: -
D: -
length: 13
CDR3: CASSQGGGRKAFF
DNA: TGCGCCAGCAGCCAAGGAGGCGGCAGGAAAGCTTTCTTT

V: TRBV7-6
J: TRBJ1-1
size: few
D: -
length: 13
CDR3: CASSLARGVEAFF
DNA: TGTGCCAGCAGCTTAGCGCGGGGGGTTGAAGCTTTCTTT

V: TRBV7-8
J: TRBJ2-7
size: -
D: -
length: 16
CDR3: CASSSSKDSSNIEQYF
DNA: TGTGCCAGCAGCTCTTCAAAGGACAGTTCCAATATCGAGCAGTACTTC

V: TRBV6-5
J: TRBJ2-7
size: few
D: -
length: 14
CDR3: CASSYSAEGLEQYF
DNA: TGTGCCAGCAGTTACTCCGCGGAGGGACTCGAGCAGTACTTC

V: TRBV9
J: TRBJ1-3
size: few
D: -
length: 18
CDR3: CASSVDHQAGTFGNTIYF
DNA: TGTGCCAGCAGCGTAGACCACCAAGCCGGGACTTTTGGAAACACCATATATTTT

V: TRBV6-4
J: TRBJ2-2
size: many
D: -
length: 13
CDR3: CASSDTSTGELFF
DNA: TGTGCCAGCAGTGACACTAGCACCGGGGAGCTGTTTTTT

V: TRBV7-9
J: TRBJ2-7
size: -
D: TRBD1
length: 14
CDR3: CASSSRQGEYEQYF
DNA: TGTGCCAGCAGCTCCCGACAGGGGGAGTACGAGCAGTACTTC

V: TRBV7-6
J: TRBJ2-3
size: -
D: -
length: 15
CDR3: CASSSERTATDTQYF
DNA: TGTGCCAGCAGTTCCGAAAGGACAGCCACAGATACGCAGTATTTT

V: TRBV9
J: TRBJ1-2
size: -
D: -
length: 12
CDR3: CASRLGGGGYTF
DNA: TGTGCCAGCAGGTTGGGGGGTGGAGGCTACACCTTC

V: TRBV7-2
J: TRBJ2-7
size: many
D: -
length: 14
CDR3: CASSRRGSLGEQYF
DNA: TGTGCCAGCAGCCGCCGGGGTAGTCTAGGCGAGCAGTACTTC

V: TRBV12-3/TRBV12-4
J: TRBJ1-1
size: few
D: -
length: 12
CDR3: CASSLPRSEAFF
DNA: TGTGCCAGCAGTTTACCCCGGTCTGAAGCTTTCTTT

V: TRBV2
J: TRBJ2-1
size: -
D: -
length: 15
CDR3: CASSGRGASYNEQFF
DNA: TGTGCCAGCAGTGGGAGGGGGGCTTCCTACAATGAGCAGTTCTTC

V: TRBV27
J: TRBJ1-2
size: -
D: -
length: 16
CDR3: CASSLYPGAPGSGYTF
DNA: TGTGCCAGCAGTTTATACCCAGGGGCTCCGGGTAGTGGCTACACCTTC

V: TRBV9
J: TRBJ1-4
size: -
D: TRBD1
length: 15
CDR3: CASSLPTGGTEKLFF
DNA: TGTGCCAGCAGCCTCCCGACAGGGGGAACGGAAAAACTGTTTTTT

V: TRBV12-3/TRBV12-4
J: TRBJ1-5
size: few
D: -
length: 14
CDR3: CASSFPGEYQPQHF
DNA: TGTGCCAGCAGTTTCCCAGGGGAGTATCAGCCCCAGCATTTT

V: TRBV7-9
J: TRBJ1-1
size: few
D: -
length: 14
CDR3: CASSPTIGNTEAFF
DNA: TGTGCCAGCAGCCCGACTATTGGGAACACTGAAGCTTTCTTT

V: TRBV7-8
J: TRBJ1-4
size: -
D: -
length: 14
CDR3: CASSLRENYEKLFF
DNA: TGTGCCAGCAGCTTGCGGGAAAATTATGAAAAACTGTTTTTT

V: TRBV7-6
J: TRBJ1-1
size: -
D: TRBD1
length: 17
CDR3: CASSLPREGARNTEAFF
DNA: TGTGCCAGCAGCCTCCCGCGGGAGGGGGCAAGGAACACTGAAGCTTTCTTT

V: TRBV5-1
J: TRBJ1-1
size: once
D: -
length: 16
CDR3: CASSLGEPEGDTEAFF
DNA: TGCGCCAGCAGCTTGGGTGAGCCTGAAGGCGACACTGAAGCTTTCTTT

V: TRBV4-1
J: TRBJ2-3
size: -
D: -
length: 14
CDR3: CASSQDTRADTQYF
DNA: TGCGCCAGCAGCCAAGATACTAGAGCGGATACGCAGTATTTT

V: TRBV2
J: TRBJ1-2
size: -
D: -
length: 14
CDR3: CASSEALGFYGYTF
DNA: TGTGCCAGCAGTGAAGCGCTTGGGTTCTATGGCTACACCTTC

V: TRBV7-8
J: TRBJ2-3
size: few
D: TRBD2
length: 15
CDR3: CASSLLAGATDTQYF
DNA: TGTGCCAGCAGCTTATTAGCGGGGGCCACAGATACGCAGTATTTT

V: TRBV7-8
J: TRBJ2-7
size: few
D: TRBD1
length: 15
CDR3: CASSPGQGTIYEQYF
DNA: TGTGCCAGCAGCCCGGGACAGGGGACAATCTACGAGCAGTACTTC

V: TRBV7-2
J: TRBJ1-2
size: few
D: TRBD1
length: 15
CDR3: CASSLAPGQDRKVTF
DNA: TGTGCCAGCAGCTTAGCGCCAGGACAGGACCGGAAAGTGACCTTC

V: TRBV4-1
J: TRBJ1-1
size: few
D: -
length: 14
CDR3: CASSQEHMNTEAFF
DNA: TGCGCCAGCAGCCAAGAACATATGAACACTGAAGCTTTCTTT